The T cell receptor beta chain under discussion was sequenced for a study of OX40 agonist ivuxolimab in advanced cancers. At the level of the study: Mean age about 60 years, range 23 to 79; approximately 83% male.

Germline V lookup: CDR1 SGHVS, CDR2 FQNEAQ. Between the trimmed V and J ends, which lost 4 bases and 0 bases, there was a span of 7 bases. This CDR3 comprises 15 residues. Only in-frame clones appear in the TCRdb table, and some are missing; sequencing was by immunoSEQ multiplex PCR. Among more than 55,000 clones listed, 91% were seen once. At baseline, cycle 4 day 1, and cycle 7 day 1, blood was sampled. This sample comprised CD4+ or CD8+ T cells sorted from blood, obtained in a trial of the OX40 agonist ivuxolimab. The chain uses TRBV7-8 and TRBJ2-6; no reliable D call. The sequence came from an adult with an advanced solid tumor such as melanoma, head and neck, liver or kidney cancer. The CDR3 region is CASSSRASGANVLTF. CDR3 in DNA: TGTGCCAGCAGCTCAAGGGCCTCTGGGGCCAACGTCCTGACTTTC.